This paragraph covers one T cell receptor (beta chain) sequence. Antigen: not known. The junction and the germline gene differ at one end; a read error may be behind it. The germline gives CDR1 SSHAT, CDR2 FNYEAQ (reference sequence). CDR3 length: 13 residues. The data were taken from a study of T cells in localized non-small cell lung cancer. Libraries were prepared by immunoSEQ multiplex PCR; TCRdb keeps only in-frame clonotypes and omits some of them. The top ten clones hold around 4.3% of a sample with 60,000 to 75,000 clones, more than 80% of them seen once. Study outcomes and limitations: Paired adjacent lung recovered a median roughly 56 of the top 100 tumor clones.

The clonotype was recovered from a man between 40 and 70 years old with stage II lung adenocarcinoma. V gene TRBV7-7 combines with J gene TRBJ2-3; D might be TRBD1 or TRBD2, each matching 5 bases. The sample consisted of PBMCs, taken before any cancer treatment. The CDR3 region is CASSLGDRDTQYF. CDR3 coding DNA: TGTGCTAGCAGCTTAGGGGACCGGGATACGCAGTATTTT.